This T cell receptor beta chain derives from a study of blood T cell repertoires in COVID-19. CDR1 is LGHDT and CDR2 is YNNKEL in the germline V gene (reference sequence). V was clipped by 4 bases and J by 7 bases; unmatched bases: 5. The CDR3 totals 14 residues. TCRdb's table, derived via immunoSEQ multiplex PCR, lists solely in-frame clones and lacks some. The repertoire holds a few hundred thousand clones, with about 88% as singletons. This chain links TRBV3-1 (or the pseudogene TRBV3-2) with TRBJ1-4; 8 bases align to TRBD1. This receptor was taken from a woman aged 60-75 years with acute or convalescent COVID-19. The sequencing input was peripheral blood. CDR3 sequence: CASSLYRGGEKLFF. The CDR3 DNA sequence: TGTGCCAGCAGCCTGTACAGGGGGGGTGAAAAACTGTTTTTT.